This T cell receptor beta chain came from a study of cytomegalovirus exposure and HLA in healthy donors. Overall study context: The 120 validation repertoires, a later analysis reported, used the same platform as the 700 or so repertoires from the first cohort. Study-wide results and limits: According to a subsequent analysis, TCR clusters identified in the first cohort showed a tendency to co-occur across the approximately 120 validation repertoires.

Germline V gene data show CDR1 as LNHNV and CDR2 as YYDKDF (reference sequence). Trimming stripped 3 bases from V and 1 base from J, with 12 bases between. This CDR3 has 15 amino acids. The data were produced by immunoSEQ multiplex PCR, yet TCRdb's version contains in-frame clones alone and is incomplete. Of 150,000 to 200,000 clones detected, approximately 80% appear once; the ten largest clones hold roughly 12%. While the first cohort had 600 to 850 subjects, the donors belonged to the separate validation cohort of roughly 130 subjects. Note on this clone: Its specificity is unknown.

This clonotype was sampled from a woman in her twenties or thirties in good health and CMV-seropositive. The rearrangement joins TRBV15 to TRBJ2-5; tentatively, D is TRBD1 (5 bases). The sample comprised PBMCs. The CDR3 spells CATSSMTVTQETQYF. The CDR3, as DNA: TGTGCCACCAGCAGTATGACAGTCACCCAAGAGACCCAGTACTTC. Complete variable domain (other parts from reference TRBV15 and TRBJ2-5): DAMVIQNPRYQVTQFGKPVTLSCSQTLNHNVMYWYQQKSSQAPKLLFHYYDKDFNNEADTPDNFQSRRPNTSFCFLDIRSPGLGDTAMYLCATSSMTVTQETQYFGPGTRLLVL.